This T cell receptor (beta chain) was sequenced in a study of CD8 T cells in ankylosing spondylitis. Quantitative molecular-barcoded 5'-RACE generated the TCR beta libraries. TCRdb reprocessed the 5' RACE reads with MiXCR, giving one entry per CDR3 protein. The data hold about 200,000 distinct CDR3 sequences, with roughly 24% observed a single time. This clonotype was seen repeatedly, ten times or more. Antigen unknown. General study findings and limits: There was reportedly significant enrichment of clones that were disease-linked in matched ankylosing spondylitis synovial fluid. CD8+ disease-linked clones were present at relatively low frequencies in blood. Ankylosing spondylitis blood appeared to carry a characteristic TCR beta motif of roughly eight highly homologous variants.

Between the trimmed V and J ends, which lost 1 base and 6 bases, there was a span of 0 bases. Germline V gene data show CDR1 as MDHEN and CDR2 as SYDVKM. The CDR3 runs 11 residues. The sequencing sample was made of blood, either unsorted or a sorted T cell fraction (not recorded which). This sequence originates from a male donor with ankylosing spondylitis or in good health (not recorded which). The chain couples TRBV28 to TRBJ2-2; unclear D gene. CDR3: CASSLSGELFF. The CDR3 DNA reads TGTGCCAGCAGTTTATCCGGGGAGCTGTTTTTT.